Many counts were recorded for the clone carrying this T cell receptor (beta chain). The library labeled individual cDNA molecules by adding unique molecular identifiers to them. TCRdb redid the calling of the RACE reads with MiXCR, one entry per CDR3 protein. The repertoire holds a few hundred thousand distinct CDR3 sequences, around 6% seen once, with approximately 5.4% in the top ten. This sample was taken from a study of human T cells and chemical hapten exposure. Study-level background: Donors were sensitized with 2% DPC on the upper inner arm.

Time point in this sample: patch test 2, 6 weeks after DPC sensitization. As to treatment: therapeutic diphenylcyclopropenone sensitization with weekly scalp DPC. V lost 5 bases to trimming and J lost 11 bases, with 16 bases between them. The CDR3 extends over 13 amino acids. Germline CDR1 SGHVS, CDR2 FQNEAQ. The source of this sequence is a woman aged 18-35 years with alopecia areata. Some clones in this sample may be carry-over from other donors' samples. The V call is TRBV7-8, the J call TRBJ1-5; D is ambiguous. The sample consisted of whole blood, taken in connection with sensitization to the hapten diphenylcyclopropenone (DPC). The CDR3 sequence is CASSPSSSGAQHF. CDR3 in DNA: TGTGCCAGCAGCCCATCCTCGAGCGGGGCCCAGCATTTT.